This TCR beta chain was sequenced during a study of CD8 T cells in ankylosing spondylitis. General study results and limits: Clones linked with disease were CD8+ and fairly uncommon in the peripheral blood. Matched ankylosing spondylitis synovial fluid reportedly showed significant enrichment of disease-linked clones. Ankylosing spondylitis blood appeared to be characterized by a TCR beta motif of eight highly homologous variants.

The TCR beta libraries were generated through quantitative 5'-RACE incorporating molecular barcodes. One entry per CDR3 protein results from TCRdb running MiXCR on the 5' RACE reads. The sample consists of 180,000 or so distinct CDR3 sequences, approximately 10% of them appearing once. Trimming took 2 bases from V and 8 from J, leaving 12 bases between them. The CDR3 runs to 13 residues. CDR1 and CDR2 (germline): DFQATT, SNEGSKA (reference sequence). This clonotype was seen many times. The antigen is unknown. The sample consisted of blood, either unsorted or a sorted T cell fraction (not recorded which). The receptor was isolated from a male donor with ankylosing spondylitis or in good health (not recorded which). The chain links TRBV20-1 to TRBJ1-4; TRBD1 might be the D (6 bases). The CDR3 DNA reads TGCAGTGCTAGAAGGGGGAACAGCGAAAAACTGTTTTTT. Translated, it gives CSARRGNSEKLFF.